The entry below gives a single T cell receptor (beta chain) sequence along with its context. Its antigen remains unknown. The CDR3 runs 14 residues. V was clipped by 4 bases and J by 4 bases; unmatched bases: 4. Germline V gene lookup returns CDR1 SEHNR and CDR2 FQNEAQ (reference sequence). The sample originates from a study of STAT3 mutations in large granular lymphocyte leukemia. Study at large: Canonical activating STAT3 mutations were detected in roughly half of the longitudinally sequenced T-LGLL patients. 40% of treated T-LGLL patients showed hematologic response to immunosuppression. Findings and limits, study-wide: At least one immunodominant TCR beta clonotype appeared in every T-cell large granular lymphocyte leukemia patient.

This table comes from immunoSEQ multiplex PCR, and its TCRdb copy is limited to in-frame clones, with some not included. The table includes 30,000 to 45,000 clones, around nine tenths detected once. Sequencing was carried out using PBMCs. This clonotype originated in a human donor with T large granular lymphocyte leukemia. Some clones in this sample may be carry-over from other donors' samples. The rearrangement uses TRBV7-9 and TRBJ1-2; the match to TRBD1 covers 9 bases. Written as DNA, the CDR3 is TGTGCCAGCAGCTCGGGACAGGGCTCCTATGGCTACACCTTC. Its protein is CASSSGQGSYGYTF.